One and the same sample provided the 17 T cell receptor beta chains below, sequenced in a study of blood T cell repertoires in COVID-19. The table came from immunoSEQ multiplex PCR; TCRdb's copy has only in-frame clones and leaves some out. This sample has a few hundred thousand clones, with 89% found just once. The sequenced sample was peripheral blood. Source of these receptors: a woman between 40 and 50 years old who had recovered from COVID-19.

This rearrangement joins TRBV4-1 to TRBJ2-7, with a weak D call TRBD1 (5 bases). The CDR3 is 14 amino acids. Trimming cost V 1 base and J 0 bases, with 7 bases left between them. The germline gives CDR1 MGHRA, CDR2 YSYEKL. The CDR3 protein is CASSQVTGSYEQYF. For the CDR3, the DNA is TGCGCCAGCAGCCAAGTAACAGGCTCCTACGAGCAGTACTTC.

The rearrangement uses TRBV11-3 and TRBJ1-1; D unclear. CDR3 size: 12 residues. The ends were cut back, 6 bases at V and 1 base at J, with 6 bases in the middle. Germline CDR1 reads SGHNT; CDR2 reads YENEEA. The CDR3 DNA reads TGTGCCAGCAGGGCTGGGAACACTGAAGCTTTCTTT. Translation: CASRAGNTEAFF.

A single count supports this clone. The chain is built from TRBV4-3 and TRBJ1-2, with D hard to call. The V end lost 0 bases, the J end lost 3 bases, and 14 bases lay between the germline ends. Germline CDR1 and CDR2: LGHNA and YSLEER. This CDR3 region has 16 residues. CDR3 residues: CASSQDRGGNYYGYTF. The CDR3 nucleotides are TGCGCCAGCAGCCAAGATCGCGGCGGAAACTACTATGGCTACACCTTC.

A few counts support this clone. This chain connects TRBV14 to TRBJ2-3; D is unclear. Germline V CDR1 and CDR2: SGHDN, FVKESK. The V end was cut by 0 bases, the J end by 6 bases, with 16 bases between. The CDR3 runs 16 residues. Written as DNA, the CDR3 is TGTGCCAGCAGCCAAGAGTGGGCAATACCCAGGGATACGCAGTATTTT. This translates into CASSQEWAIPRDTQYF.

J is TRBJ2-2 and V is TRBV2, with D maybe TRBD1 (5 bases). The CDR3 length is 14 residues. CDR1 and CDR2 from the germline V gene are SNHLY and FYNNEI. Trimming removed 6 bases from V and 0 bases from J, with 8 bases in between. Written as DNA, the CDR3 is TGTGCCAGCAGGACAGTCACGAACACCGGGGAGCTGTTTTTT. Translated: CASRTVTNTGELFF.

This chain connects TRBV5-6 to TRBJ1-2; D may be TRBD1 (6 bases). This CDR3 comprises 12 residues. V was clipped by 7 bases and J by 5 bases, with 12 bases between them. The V gene's germline CDR1 is SGHDT and CDR2 YYEEEE. The CDR3 nucleotides read TGTGCCAGCTATACAGGGATATATGGCTACACCTTC. Translated: CASYTGIYGYTF. Drawing the rest from reference TRBV5-6 and TRBJ1-2, the complete variable domain is DAGVTQSPTHLIKTRGQQVTLRCSPKSGHDTVSWYQQALGQGPQFIFQYYEEEERQRGNFPDRFSGHQFPNYSSELNVNALLLGDSALYLCASYTGIYGYTFGSGTRLTVV.

This chain connects TRBV28 to TRBJ1-5; maybe TRBD1 (5 bases). This CDR3 has 15 amino acids. The germline V gene encodes CDR1 MDHEN and CDR2 SYDVKM. Between the trimmed V and J ends, which lost 2 bases and 7 bases, there was a span of 15 bases. The CDR3 nucleotides read TGTGCCAGCAGTTTAGGGGGGGGAAGGCGGCAGCCCCAGCATTTT. Its protein is CASSLGGGRRQPQHF.

This clone has at least ten counts. The chain combines TRBV6-5 with TRBJ2-1; TRBD2 matches at 7 bases. The CDR3 loop spans 16 amino acids. Per germline, CDR1 MNHEY and CDR2 SVGAGI. V lost 0 bases, J lost 0 bases, and 2 bases stayed unmatched. The CDR3: CASSYSTGGSYNEQFF. In DNA, the CDR3 is TGTGCCAGCAGTTACTCTACGGGAGGCTCCTACAATGAGCAGTTCTTC.

This chain joins TRBV10-3 and TRBJ1-2; D remains ambiguous. Trimming stripped 4 bases from V and 0 bases from J, with 9 bases between. CDR3 length: 14 amino acids. CDR1 and CDR2 (germline): ENHRY, SYGVKD. The CDR3 DNA reads as TGTGCCATCAGTGCCGGGGAGGCTAACTATGGCTACACCTTC. It is translated as CAISAGEANYGYTF.

The V and J genes are TRBV18 and TRBJ1-1, with D perhaps TRBD1 (6 bases). V was trimmed by 4 bases and J by 2 bases, leaving 17 bases between them. The CDR3 length is 16 residues. The germline CDR1 and CDR2 sequences are KGHSH and LQKENI. The CDR3 DNA reads as TGTGCCAGCTCACGGCAGGGGACCCACAGAAACACTGAAGCTTTCTTT. Amino acid sequence: CASSRQGTHRNTEAFF.

This chain links TRBV5-6 with TRBJ2-5, with D maybe TRBD1 (5 bases). Trimming took 4 bases from V and 7 from J, leaving 17 bases between them. The CDR3 sequence is 14 residues long. Germline values: CDR1 SGHDT, CDR2 YYEEEE. In DNA, the CDR3 is TGTGCCAGCAGCCCAGGGCCAGCCAAAGGGACCCAGTACTTC. It specifies CASSPGPAKGTQYF.

This clone was seen a single time. This chain joins TRBV7-9 and TRBJ1-5; D is undetermined. The CDR3 is 15 residues long. Germline CDR1 is SEHNR and CDR2 is FQNEAQ (reference sequence). Trimming removed 4 bases at V and 0 bases at J, with 10 bases between. CDR3 amino acids: CASSSGLYSNQPQHF. For the CDR3, the DNA is TGTGCCAGCAGCTCTGGACTATATAGCAATCAGCCCCAGCATTTT.

The chain couples TRBV15 to TRBJ1-3, with 9 bases fitting TRBD1. Germline CDR1 and CDR2: LNHNV and YYDKDF (reference sequence). The CDR3 consists of 17 residues. The ends lost 0 bases at V and 7 bases at J; junction bases unmatched: 10. CDR3 loop: CATSRDIQGAGENTIYF. CDR3 DNA sequence: TGTGCCACCAGCAGAGATATACAGGGGGCGGGTGAGAACACCATATATTTT.

This clone was observed a few times. The chain employs TRBV19 and TRBJ1-2; TRBD1 might be the D (6 bases). The CDR3 length is 13 residues. Germline values: CDR1 LNHDA, CDR2 SQIVND (reference sequence). The germline V and J ends were trimmed by 4 bases and 4 bases, with 10 bases remaining between them. As DNA, the CDR3 is TGTGCCAGTAGTAAAGGACAGCCCTATGGCTACACCTTC. Protein sequence: CASSKGQPYGYTF.

V and J are TRBV2 and TRBJ1-1, with a tentative D call TRBD1 (6 bases). This CDR3 is 15 amino acids long. V was cut by 6 bases and J by 4 bases, with 18 bases left in between. Germline-derived CDR1 and CDR2 are SNHLY and FYNNEI. The CDR3 loop is CASSQTGLVSTEAFF. The CDR3 DNA sequence: TGTGCCAGCAGCCAGACAGGTCTCGTGAGCACTGAAGCTTTCTTT.

In this sample, this clone turned up once. The genes are TRBV3-1 (or the pseudogene TRBV3-2) and TRBJ2-3, with a possible D match to TRBD2 (5 bases). Trimming removed 1 base at V and 6 bases at J, with 14 bases between. Germline V lookup: CDR1 LGHDT, CDR2 YNNKEL (reference sequence). The CDR3 is 15 amino acids. The chain's CDR3 is CASSQGPLSADTQYF. CDR3 sequence (DNA): TGTGCCAGCAGCCAAGGTCCCCTTAGCGCCGATACGCAGTATTTT.

V gene TRBV2 combines with J gene TRBJ2-3, with 9 bases aligning to TRBD2. The germline gives CDR1 SNHLY, CDR2 FYNNEI. V lost 6 bases to trimming and J lost 5 bases; unmatched junction nucleotides: 9. This CDR3 has 15 amino acids. CDR3 residues: CASSRSGGSGDTQYF. CDR3 DNA sequence: TGTGCCAGCAGCCGGAGCGGGGGGTCCGGAGATACGCAGTATTTT. The entire variable domain, with the rest obtained from reference TRBV2 and TRBJ2-3, is as follows: EPEVTQTPSHQVTQMGQEVILRCVPISNHLYFYWYRQILGQKVEFLVSFYNNEISEKSEIFDDQFSVERPDGSNFTLKIRSTKLEDSAMYFCASSRSGGSGDTQYFGPGTRLTVL.